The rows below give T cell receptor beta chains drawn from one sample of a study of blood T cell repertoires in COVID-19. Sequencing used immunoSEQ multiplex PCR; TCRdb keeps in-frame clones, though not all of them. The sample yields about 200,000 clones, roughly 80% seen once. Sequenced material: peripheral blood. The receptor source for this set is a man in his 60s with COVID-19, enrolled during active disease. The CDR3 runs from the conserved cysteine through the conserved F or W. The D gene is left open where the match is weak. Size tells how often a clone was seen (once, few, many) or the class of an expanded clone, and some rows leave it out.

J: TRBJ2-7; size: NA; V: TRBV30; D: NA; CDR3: CAWNQGGLSSYEQYF; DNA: TGTGCCTGGAATCAGGGCGGTCTCAGCTCCTACGAGCAGTACTTC
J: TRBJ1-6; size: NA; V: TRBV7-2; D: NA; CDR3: CASSLGANSPLHF; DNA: TGTGCCAGCAGCCTCGGAGCTAATTCACCCCTCCACTTT
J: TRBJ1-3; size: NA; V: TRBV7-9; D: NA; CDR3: CASSLSSSGNTIYF; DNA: TGTGCCAGCAGCCTTAGCTCCTCTGGAAACACCATATATTTT
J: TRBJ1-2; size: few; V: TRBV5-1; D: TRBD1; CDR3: CASSLQGTGISANYGYTF; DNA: TGCGCCAGCAGCTTGCAGGGGACAGGGATATCGGCGAACTATGGCTACACCTTC
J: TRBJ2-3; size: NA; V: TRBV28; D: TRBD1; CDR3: CASSTNRGGEDTQYF; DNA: TGTGCCAGCAGCACAAACAGGGGTGGGGAAGATACGCAGTATTTT
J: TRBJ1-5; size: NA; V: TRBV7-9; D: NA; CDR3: CASSLVGEDQPQHF; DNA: TGTGCCAGCAGCTTAGTTGGTGAGGATCAGCCCCAGCATTTT
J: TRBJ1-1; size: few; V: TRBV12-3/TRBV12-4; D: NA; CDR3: CATQDMNTEAFF; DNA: TGTGCCACTCAAGACATGAACACTGAAGCTTTCTTT
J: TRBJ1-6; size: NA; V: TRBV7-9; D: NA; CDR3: CASSSREGSPLHF; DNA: TGTGCCAGCAGCTCCAGGGAGGGCTCACCCCTCCACTTT
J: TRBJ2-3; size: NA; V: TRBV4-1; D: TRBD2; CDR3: CASSQDRGTSGRNKDTQYF; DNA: TGCGCCAGCAGCCAAGACCGAGGGACTAGCGGGAGGAATAAAGATACGCAGTATTTT
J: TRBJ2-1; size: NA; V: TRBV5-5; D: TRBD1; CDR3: CASSARPGQGTDYNEQFF; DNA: TGTGCCAGCAGCGCACGACCGGGACAGGGGACCGACTACAATGAGCAGTTCTTC
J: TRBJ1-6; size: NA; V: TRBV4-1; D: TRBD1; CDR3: CASSQTGTGTFRALHF; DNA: TGCGCCAGCAGCCAAACCGGGACAGGGACTTTCAGGGCCCTCCACTTT
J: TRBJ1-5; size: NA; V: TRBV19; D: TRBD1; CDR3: CASSIAGDRGNQPQHF; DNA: TGTGCCAGTAGTATAGCCGGGGACAGGGGAAATCAGCCCCAGCATTTT
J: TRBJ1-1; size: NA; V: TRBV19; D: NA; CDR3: CATSSGQPNTEAFF; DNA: TGTGCCACCTCGTCAGGACAGCCCAACACTGAAGCTTTCTTT
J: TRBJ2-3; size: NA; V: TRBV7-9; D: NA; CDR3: CASSSRDTQYF; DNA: TGTGCCAGCAGCTCCCGAGATACGCAGTATTTT
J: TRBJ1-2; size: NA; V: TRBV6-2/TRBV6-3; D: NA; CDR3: CASSYPGKGAGYTF; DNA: TGTGCCAGCAGTTACCCTGGGAAGGGAGCTGGCTACACCTTC
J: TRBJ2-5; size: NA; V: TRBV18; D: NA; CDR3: CASSRVRQETQYF; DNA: TGTGCCAGCTCCCGGGTTCGCCAAGAGACCCAGTACTTC
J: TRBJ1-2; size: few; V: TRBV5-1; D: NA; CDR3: CASSPNGSPGYGYTF; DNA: TGCGCCAGCAGCCCCAATGGATCCCCAGGCTATGGCTACACCTTC
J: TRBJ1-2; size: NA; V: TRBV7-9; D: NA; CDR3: CASSLASANNYGYTF; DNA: TGTGCCAGCAGCTTAGCTAGCGCCAATAACTATGGCTACACCTTC
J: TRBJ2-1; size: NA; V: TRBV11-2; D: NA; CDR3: CASSLLQGNEQFF; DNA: TGTGCCAGCAGCTTATTACAGGGCAATGAGCAGTTCTTC
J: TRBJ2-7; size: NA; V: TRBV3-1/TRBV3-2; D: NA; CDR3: CASSQGRGLEQYF; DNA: TGTGCCAGCAGCCAAGGGAGGGGGCTCGAGCAGTACTTC
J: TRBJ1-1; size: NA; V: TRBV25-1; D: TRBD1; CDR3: CASSDSTGTVSEAFF; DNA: TGTGCCAGCAGTGATTCGACAGGGACGGTCTCTGAAGCTTTCTTT
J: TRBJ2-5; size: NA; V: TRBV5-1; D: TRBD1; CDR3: CASSFGRGQRETQYF; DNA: TGCGCCAGCAGCTTCGGCAGGGGGCAACGGGAGACCCAGTACTTC
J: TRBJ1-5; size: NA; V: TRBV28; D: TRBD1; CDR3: CASSSQTGGFQPQHF; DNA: TGTGCCAGCAGTTCCCAGACAGGGGGCTTTCAGCCCCAGCATTTT
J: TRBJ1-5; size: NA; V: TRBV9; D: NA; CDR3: CASSVGLLSNQPQHF; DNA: TGTGCCAGCAGCGTAGGGCTCCTTAGCAATCAGCCCCAGCATTTT
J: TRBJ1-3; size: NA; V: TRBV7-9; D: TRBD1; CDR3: CASSPDGQGPGNTIYF; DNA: TGTGCCAGCAGCCCTGACGGACAGGGCCCTGGAAACACCATATATTTT
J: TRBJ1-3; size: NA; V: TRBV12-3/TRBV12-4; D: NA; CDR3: CASRQSSGNTIYF; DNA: TGTGCCAGCAGACAAAGCTCTGGAAACACCATATATTTT
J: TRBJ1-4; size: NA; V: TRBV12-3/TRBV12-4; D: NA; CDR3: CASKGNEKLFF; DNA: TGTGCCAGCAAGGGGAATGAAAAACTGTTTTTT
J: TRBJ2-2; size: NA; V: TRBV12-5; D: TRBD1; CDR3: CASGPQQGRSTGELFF; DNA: TGTGCTAGTGGTCCCCAACAGGGGCGTAGCACCGGGGAGCTGTTTTTT
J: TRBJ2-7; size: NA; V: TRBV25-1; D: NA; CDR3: CASSYTYEQYF; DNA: TGTGCCAGCAGTTATACCTACGAGCAGTACTTC
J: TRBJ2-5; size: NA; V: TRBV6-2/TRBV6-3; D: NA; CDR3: CASSSPSGETQYF; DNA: TGTGCCAGCAGTTCCCCTTCCGGGGAGACCCAGTACTTC
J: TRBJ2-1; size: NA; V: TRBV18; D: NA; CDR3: CASQTSGVGHVDEQFF; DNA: TGTGCCAGCCAGACCAGTGGGGTTGGACACGTCGATGAGCAGTTCTTC
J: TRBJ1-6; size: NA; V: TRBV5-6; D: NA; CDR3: CASSGTGHPGNSPLHF; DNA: TGTGCCAGCAGCGGAACGGGACACCCCGGCAATTCACCCCTCCACTTT
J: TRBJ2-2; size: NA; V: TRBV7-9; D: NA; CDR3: CASSLQGSGNTGELFF; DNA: TGTGCCAGCAGCTTACAGGGGTCAGGGAACACCGGGGAGCTGTTTTTT
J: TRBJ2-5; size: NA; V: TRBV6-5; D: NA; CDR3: CASRRQAQETQYF; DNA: TGTGCCAGCAGAAGACAGGCCCAAGAGACCCAGTACTTC
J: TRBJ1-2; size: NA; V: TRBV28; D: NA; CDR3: CASSRGRDGYGYTF; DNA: TGTGCCAGCAGCCGAGGGAGGGACGGTTATGGCTACACCTTC
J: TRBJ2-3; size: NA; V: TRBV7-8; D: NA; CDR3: CASSLGPLDTQYF; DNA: TGTGCCAGCAGCTTAGGCCCACTAGATACGCAGTATTTT
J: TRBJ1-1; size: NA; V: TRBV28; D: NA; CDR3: CASSHFLRRVTEAFF; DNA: TGTGCCAGCAGTCACTTCCTCAGGAGGGTCACTGAAGCTTTCTTT
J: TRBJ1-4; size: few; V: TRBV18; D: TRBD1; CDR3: CASSPTGTGGEKLFF; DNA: TGTGCCAGCTCACCAACCGGGACAGGGGGCGAAAAACTGTTTTTT
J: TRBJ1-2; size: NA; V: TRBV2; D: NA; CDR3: CASSGGVPDYGYTF; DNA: TGTGCCAGTTCAGGCGGGGTTCCCGACTATGGCTACACCTTC
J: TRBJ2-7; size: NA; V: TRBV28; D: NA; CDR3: CASSSGPQSRWRSYEQYF; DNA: TGTGCCAGCAGTTCCGGACCGCAGAGCCGGTGGAGGTCCTACGAGCAGTACTTC
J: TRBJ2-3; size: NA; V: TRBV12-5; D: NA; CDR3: CASGLGPDTQYF; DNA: TGTGCTAGTGGTTTGGGGCCAGATACGCAGTATTTT
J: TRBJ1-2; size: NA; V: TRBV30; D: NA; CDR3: CAWSGVRGYGYTF; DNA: TGTGCCTGGAGTGGGGTTAGAGGCTATGGCTACACCTTC
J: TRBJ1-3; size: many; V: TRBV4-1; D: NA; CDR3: CASSPIASKAGNTIYF; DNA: TGCGCCAGCAGCCCCATAGCTAGTAAGGCTGGAAACACCATATATTTT
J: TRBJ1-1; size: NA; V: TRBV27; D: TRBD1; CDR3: CASTPRQGTHTEAFF; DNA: TGTGCCAGCACCCCTAGACAGGGGACGCACACTGAAGCTTTCTTT
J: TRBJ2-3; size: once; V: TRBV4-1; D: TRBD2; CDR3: CASSQVPGTSGRGSPTDTQYF; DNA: TGCGCCAGCAGCCAAGTCCCCGGGACTAGCGGGAGAGGTTCCCCCACAGATACGCAGTATTTT
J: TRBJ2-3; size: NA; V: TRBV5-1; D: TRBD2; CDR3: CASSSGLAGVSDTQYF; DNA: TGCGCCAGCAGCTCCGGACTAGCGGGAGTATCTGATACGCAGTATTTT
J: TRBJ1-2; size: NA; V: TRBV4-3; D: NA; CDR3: CASSQEFTGYNGYTF; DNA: TGCGCCAGCAGCCAAGAGTTTACAGGATACAATGGCTACACCTTC
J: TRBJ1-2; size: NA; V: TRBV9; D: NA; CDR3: CASSGRQESYTF; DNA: TGTGCCAGCAGCGGAAGACAGGAGAGCTACACCTTC
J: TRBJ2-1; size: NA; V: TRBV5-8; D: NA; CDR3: CASLLVEQFF; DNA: TGTGCCAGCCTTCTTGTTGAGCAGTTCTTC
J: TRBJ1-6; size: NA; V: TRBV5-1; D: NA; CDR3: CASTPARFYNSPLHF; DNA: TGCGCCAGCACCCCCGCCAGGTTCTATAATTCACCCCTCCACTTT
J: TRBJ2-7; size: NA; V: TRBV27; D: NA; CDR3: CASRLLASRDEQYF; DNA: TGTGCCAGCAGACTCCTAGCGTCAAGGGACGAGCAGTACTTC
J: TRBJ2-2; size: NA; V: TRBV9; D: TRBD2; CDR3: CASAKLAERTGELFF; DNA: TGTGCCAGCGCGAAACTAGCGGAGCGCACCGGGGAGCTGTTTTTT
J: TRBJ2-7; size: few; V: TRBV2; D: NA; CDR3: CASSVHSSYEQYF; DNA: TGTGCCAGCAGTGTGCACAGCTCCTACGAGCAGTACTTC
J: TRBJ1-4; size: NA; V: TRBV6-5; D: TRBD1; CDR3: CASRPGGAANEKLFF; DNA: TGTGCCAGCAGACCAGGGGGCGCGGCTAATGAAAAACTGTTTTTT
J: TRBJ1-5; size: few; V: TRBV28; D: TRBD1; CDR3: CASSLRQGVSSNQPQHF; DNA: TGTGCCAGCAGTCTTCGACAGGGGGTCTCTAGCAATCAGCCCCAGCATTTT
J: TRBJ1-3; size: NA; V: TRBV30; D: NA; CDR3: CAWSVSFSGNTIYF; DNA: TGTGCCTGGAGTGTAAGCTTCTCTGGAAACACCATATATTTT